This TCR beta chain comes out of a study of T cells after yellow fever vaccination. Study information: In the case of low-cell-number fractions, SMART-Seq v4 Ultra Low Input was used for preparation. Study-level points and caveats: Abundant bulk-derived clonotypes could contaminate FACS-sorted repertoires. Clones from primary vaccination mostly reappeared after the booster (96% CD4, approximately 91% CD8).

For this clonotype: Its cognate antigen is unknown.

The CDR3 spans 14 residues. The J segment lost 9 bases and the V segment lost 0 bases, leaving 6 bases of the junction unmatched. Germline loops: CDR1 DFQATT, CDR2 SNEGSKA (reference sequence). UMIs were added to TCR cDNA along with a universal primer site when it was made by 5'RACE template switching. TCRdb passed the 5' RACE reads through MiXCR, listing each CDR3 protein once. The data show a few hundred thousand distinct CDR3 sequences, roughly 6.1% seen once. The specimen was PBMCs, collected 5 days after the yellow fever booster vaccination. This sequence originates from a man aged 25 to 40 who received the YFV17D yellow fever vaccine. This chain links TRBV20-1 with TRBJ2-5; 11 nucleotides line up with TRBD2. CDR3 sequence reads: CSARDPTSGVAQYF. For the CDR3, the DNA is TGCAGTGCTAGAGATCCGACTAGCGGGGTGGCCCAGTACTTC.